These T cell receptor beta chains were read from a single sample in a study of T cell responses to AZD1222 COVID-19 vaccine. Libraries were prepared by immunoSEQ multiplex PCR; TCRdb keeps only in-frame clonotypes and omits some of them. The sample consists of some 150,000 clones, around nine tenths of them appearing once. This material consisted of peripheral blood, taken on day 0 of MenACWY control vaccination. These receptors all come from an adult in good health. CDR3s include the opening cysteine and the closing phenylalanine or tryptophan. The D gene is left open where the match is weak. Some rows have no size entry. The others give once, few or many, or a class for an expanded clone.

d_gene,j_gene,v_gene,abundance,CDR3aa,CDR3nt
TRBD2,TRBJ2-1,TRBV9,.,CASSVALGTSGGESSYNEQFF,TGTGCCAGCAGCGTAGCCTTGGGGACTAGCGGGGGAGAAAGCTCCTACAATGAGCAGTTCTTC
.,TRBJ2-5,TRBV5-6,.,CASSLTWRPEEETQYF,TGTGCCAGCAGCTTGACCTGGCGGCCCGAAGAAGAGACCCAGTACTTC
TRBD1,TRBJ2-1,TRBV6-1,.,CASSEMTGGRNEQFF,TGTGCCAGCAGTGAAATGACAGGGGGTAGGAATGAGCAGTTCTTC
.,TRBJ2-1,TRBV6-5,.,CASRGGPPLEQFF,TGTGCCAGCAGGGGGGGACCACCACTTGAGCAGTTCTTC
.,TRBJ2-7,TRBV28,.,CASSFVGTYEQYF,TGTGCCAGCAGTTTCGTGGGAACCTACGAGCAGTACTTC
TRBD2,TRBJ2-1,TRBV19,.,CASRLAGGVNEQFF,TGTGCCAGCCGACTAGCGGGAGGAGTCAATGAGCAGTTCTTC
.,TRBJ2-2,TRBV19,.,CASSIEPPWMAANTGELFF,TGTGCCAGTAGTATAGAGCCCCCTTGGATGGCCGCGAACACCGGGGAGCTGTTTTTT
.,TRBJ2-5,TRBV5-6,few,CASSLLTFGTGQETQYF,TGTGCCAGCAGCTTGTTAACTTTCGGGACGGGACAAGAGACCCAGTACTTC
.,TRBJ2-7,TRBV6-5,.,CASSYSRGPYEQYF,TGTGCCAGCAGTTACTCCCGGGGACCCTACGAGCAGTACTTC
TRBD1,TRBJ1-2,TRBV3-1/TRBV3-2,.,CASSQPGTGGGYTF,TGTGCCAGCAGCCAACCAGGGACAGGGGGTGGCTACACCTTC
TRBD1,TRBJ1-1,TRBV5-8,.,CASSFTGVLNTEAFF,TGTGCCAGCAGCTTCACAGGGGTACTGAACACTGAAGCTTTCTTT
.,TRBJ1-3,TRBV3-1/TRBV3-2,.,CASSQMGDYLSSGNTIYF,TGTGCCAGCAGCCAAATGGGGGACTACCTCAGCTCTGGAAACACCATATATTTT
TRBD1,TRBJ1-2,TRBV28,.,CASNHGQGSYGYTF,TGTGCCAGCAATCATGGACAGGGGAGCTATGGCTACACCTTC
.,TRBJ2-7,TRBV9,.,CASSVGGGGYEQYF,TGTGCCAGCAGCGTAGGAGGAGGCGGCTACGAGCAGTACTTC
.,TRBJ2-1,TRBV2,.,CASKAGSYNEQFF,TGTGCCAGCAAGGCGGGGTCCTACAATGAGCAGTTCTTC
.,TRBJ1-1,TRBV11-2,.,CASSSTQYTEAFF,TGTGCCAGCAGCTCTACCCAATACACTGAAGCTTTCTTT
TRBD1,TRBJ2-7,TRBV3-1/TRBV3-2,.,CASSSGFGAGGYEQYF,TGTGCCAGCAGTTCGGGATTCGGGGCAGGGGGTTACGAGCAGTACTTC
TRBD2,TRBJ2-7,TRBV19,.,CASSASWTSVQYF,TGTGCCAGTAGTGCTTCCTGGACTAGTGTGCAGTACTTC
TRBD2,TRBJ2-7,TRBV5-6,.,CASSLGLAGHEQYF,TGTGCCAGCAGCTTAGGACTAGCGGGACACGAGCAGTACTTC
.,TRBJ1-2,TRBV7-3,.,CASSLTSRNFYGYTF,TGTGCCAGCAGCTTAACAAGCAGGAACTTCTATGGCTACACCTTC
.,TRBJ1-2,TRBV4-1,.,CASSQEWQGGDGYTF,TGCGCCAGCAGCCAAGAGTGGCAGGGAGGAGATGGCTACACCTTC
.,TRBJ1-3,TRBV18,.,CASSQNKVSGNTIYF,TGTGCCAGCTCACAAAACAAGGTCTCTGGAAACACCATATATTTT
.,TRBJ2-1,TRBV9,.,CASSDGERYNEQFF,TGTGCCAGCAGCGATGGAGAGCGATACAATGAGCAGTTCTTC
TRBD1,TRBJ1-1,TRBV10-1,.,CASSENAGTEAFF,TGCGCCAGCAGTGAGAACGCCGGGACAGAGGCTTTCTTT
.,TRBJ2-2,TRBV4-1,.,CASSGSSTGELFF,TGCGCCAGCTCCGGATCCAGCACCGGGGAGCTGTTTTTT
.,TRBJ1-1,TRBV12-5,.,CASKKQGFRSEAFF,TGTGCTAGCAAGAAACAGGGTTTTAGGTCTGAAGCTTTCTTT
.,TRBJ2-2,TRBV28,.,CASSYRVRYTGELFF,TGTGCCAGCAGTTACAGGGTTCGTTACACCGGGGAGCTGTTTTTT
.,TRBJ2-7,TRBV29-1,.,CSVVATTYEQYF,TGCAGCGTTGTAGCCACCACCTACGAGCAGTACTTC
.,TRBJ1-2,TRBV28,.,CASSFSQWGGGYTF,TGTGCCAGCAGTTTCTCACAGTGGGGAGGCGGCTACACCTTC
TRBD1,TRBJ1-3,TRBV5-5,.,CASSLVAPDRVIGNTIYF,TGTGCCAGCAGCTTGGTAGCTCCAGACAGGGTGATTGGAAACACCATATATTTT
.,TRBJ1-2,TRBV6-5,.,CASTYGLDYGYTF,TGTGCCAGCACTTACGGATTGGACTATGGCTACACCTTC
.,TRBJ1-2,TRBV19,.,CASWEFNYGYTF,TGTGCCAGTTGGGAGTTTAACTATGGCTACACCTTC
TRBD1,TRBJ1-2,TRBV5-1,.,CASSPDRGGNGYTF,TGCGCCAGCAGCCCGGACAGGGGAGGGAATGGCTACACCTTC
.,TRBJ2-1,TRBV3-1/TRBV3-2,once,CASTKANEQFF,TGTGCCTCTACGAAAGCCAATGAGCAGTTCTTC
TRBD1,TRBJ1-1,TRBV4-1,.,CASSHQYRGMNTEAFF,TGCGCCAGCAGCCACCAATACAGGGGAATGAACACTGAAGCTTTCTTT
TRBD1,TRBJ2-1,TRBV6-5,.,CASVSQGASYNEQFF,TGTGCCAGTGTATCACAGGGGGCCTCCTACAATGAGCAGTTCTTC
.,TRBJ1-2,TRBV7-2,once,CASSLDPSRANYGYTF,TGTGCCAGCAGCTTAGACCCCTCACGGGCTAACTATGGCTACACCTTC
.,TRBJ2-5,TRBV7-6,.,CASSLGRQPQETQYF,TGTGCCAGCAGCTTAGGGAGACAGCCCCAAGAGACCCAGTACTTC
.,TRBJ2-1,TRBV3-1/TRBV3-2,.,CASTLSSYNEQFF,TGTGCCAGCACCTTAAGCTCCTACAATGAGCAGTTCTTC
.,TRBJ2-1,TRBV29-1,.,CSVVGDNEQFF,TGCAGCGTTGTTGGAGATAATGAGCAGTTCTTC
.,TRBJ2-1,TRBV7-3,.,CASSLLPPSLGGNEQFF,TGTGCCAGCAGCTTACTGCCCCCTAGCCTTGGTGGCAATGAGCAGTTCTTC
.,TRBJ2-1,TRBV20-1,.,CSARGGTRTIF,TGCAGTGCTAGAGGGGGGACTCGGACGATCTTC
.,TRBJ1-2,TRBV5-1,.,CASSLQAGYGYTF,TGCGCCAGCAGCTTGCAGGCCGGCTATGGCTACACCTTC
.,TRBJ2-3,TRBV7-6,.,CASSSTGFRTDTQYF,TGTGCCAGCAGCTCGACCGGGTTCCGCACAGATACGCAGTATTTT
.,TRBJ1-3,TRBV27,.,CASSFRPGDGNTIYF,TGTGCCAGCAGTTTTCGGCCCGGCGACGGAAACACCATATATTTT
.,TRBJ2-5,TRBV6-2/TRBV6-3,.,CASSSVEETQYF,TGTGCCAGCAGTTCCGTCGAAGAGACCCAGTACTTC
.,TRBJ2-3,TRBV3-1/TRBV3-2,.,CASSPGVSGFTDTQYF,TGTGCCAGCAGCCCAGGGGTTAGCGGGTTCACAGATACGCAGTATTTT
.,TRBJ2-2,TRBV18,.,CASSPQTLGELFF,TGTGCCAGCTCACCGCAGACACTCGGGGAGCTGTTTTTT
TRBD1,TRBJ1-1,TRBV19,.,CASSTAGTGLDTEAFF,TGTGCCAGTAGTACCGCCGGGACAGGGCTAGACACTGAAGCTTTCTTT
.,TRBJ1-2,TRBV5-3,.,CALEPKIRAYGYTF,TGTGCCCTAGAACCTAAGATCCGGGCCTATGGCTACACCTTC
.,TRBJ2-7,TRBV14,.,CASSHPGAKGYEQYF,TGTGCCAGCAGTCATCCGGGAGCTAAGGGTTACGAGCAGTACTTC
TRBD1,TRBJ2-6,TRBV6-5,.,CASSWTGGGGANVLTF,TGTGCCAGCAGTTGGACAGGGGGCGGCGGGGCCAACGTCCTGACTTTC
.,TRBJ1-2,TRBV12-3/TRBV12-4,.,CASSPARNYGYTF,TGTGCCAGCAGTCCCGCTCGTAACTATGGCTACACCTTC